This T cell receptor beta chain was sequenced in a study of control samples from healthy donors and cancer patients. Per the germline V gene, CDR1 is DFQATT and CDR2 is SNEGSKA (reference sequence). V shed 3 bases and J shed 7 bases, with 9 bases lying between them. The CDR3 is made up of 11 amino acids. Only in-frame clones appear in the TCRdb table, and some are missing; sequencing was by immunoSEQ multiplex PCR. The sample has about 83,000 clones; roughly nine tenths are singletons. Sequencing used blood. The chain uses TRBV20-1 and TRBJ1-1; D not certain. This clonotype was obtained from a man aged 50 to 59 in good health. The CDR3 spells CSASQQFEAFF. For the CDR3, the DNA is TGCAGTGCTAGTCAACAGTTTGAAGCTTTCTTT.